Listed here are 24 T cell receptor beta chains from one sample, sequenced in a study of blood T cell repertoires in COVID-19. Profiled with immunoSEQ multiplex PCR; TCRdb holds only in-frame clones, not every one. The repertoire consists of 120,000 to 150,000 clones, with just under 85% occurring once and the leading ten covering more than 5%. The sample consisted of PBMCs or T cells enriched from blood (not recorded which). These receptors all come from a woman between 40 and 55 years old who had recovered from COVID-19.

The gene calls are TRBV7-9 and TRBJ1-5; D gene uncertain. Germline CDR1 reads SEHNR; CDR2 reads FQNEAQ (reference sequence). V was pared by 4 bases and J by 3 bases, with 10 bases between. This CDR3 has 14 amino acids. The CDR3 DNA follows: TGTGCCAGCAGCTACGGCGGGCTCAATCAGCCCCAGCATTTT. Amino acids: CASSYGGLNQPQHF.

The chain uses TRBV3-1 (or the pseudogene TRBV3-2) and TRBJ1-2; TRBD1 agrees at 8 bases. The CDR3 covers 16 residues. The ends lost 0 bases at V and 2 bases at J; junction bases unmatched: 5. CDR1 is LGHDT, CDR2 YNNKEL, per germline (reference sequence). The CDR3 protein is CASSQDKQGGNYGYTF. The CDR3 DNA sequence: TGTGCCAGCAGCCAAGATAAACAGGGGGGAAACTATGGCTACACCTTC.

The rearrangement uses TRBV28 and TRBJ2-7; 7 nucleotides agree with TRBD1. Germline loops: CDR1 MDHEN, CDR2 SYDVKM. With V trimmed by 5 bases and J by 1 base, 14 bases remained unmatched. The CDR3 sequence is 17 residues long. CDR3 loop: CASSPNTGTEGSYEQYF. CDR3 nucleotide sequence: TGTGCCAGCAGTCCGAATACCGGGACAGAGGGGTCCTACGAGCAGTACTTC.

V gene TRBV5-1 combines with J gene TRBJ2-4, with 7 bases fitting TRBD1. The CDR3 has 17 residues. Germline V gene data show CDR1 as SGHRS and CDR2 as YFSETQ. V lost 4 bases and J lost 6; bases outside the gene matches: 16. CDR3 in DNA: TGCGCCAGCAGCAGAAGGACGCAGGGGGTTCTCGGAAACATTCAGTACTTC. Its translation is CASSRRTQGVLGNIQYF.

This sequence joins TRBV30 and TRBJ1-1, with TRBD1 as a possible D gene (5 bases). Germline CDR1 reads GTSNPN; CDR2 reads SVGIG (reference sequence). The CDR3 sequence is 14 residues long. V gave up 2 bases and J gave up 0 bases, with 10 bases separating them. CDR3 DNA sequence: TGTGCCTGGAGTCGTCAGGGCCTGAACACTGAAGCTTTCTTT. Its protein product is CAWSRQGLNTEAFF.

The V and J genes are TRBV29-1 and TRBJ1-1; a possible D gene is TRBD1 (5 bases). Trimming removed 7 bases from V and 4 bases from J, with 7 bases in between. The CDR3 extends over 10 amino acids. The germline gives CDR1 SQVTM, CDR2 ANQGSEA. The CDR3 coding sequence is TGCAGCGGGCAGGGCACTGAAGCTTTCTTT. Translating gives CSGQGTEAFF.

This chain connects TRBV19 to TRBJ2-1, with D possibly TRBD1 on 5 matching bases. The ends were cut back, 3 bases at V and 0 bases at J, with 9 bases in the middle. Germline-derived CDR1 and CDR2 are LNHDA and SQIVND (reference sequence). This CDR3 has 15 residues. The CDR3 loop reads CASSMTDSSYNEQFF. The DNA for the CDR3 is TGTGCCAGTAGTATGACAGATAGCTCCTACAATGAGCAGTTCTTC.

The CDR3 DNA is TGTGCCAGCAGTTCGACAGCGTATGAGCAGTTCTTC. Translated: CASSSTAYEQFF. V gene TRBV6-2 or TRBV6-3 combines with J gene TRBJ2-1; the D gene is possibly TRBD1 (5 bases). The ends were cut back, 4 bases at V and 8 bases at J, with 9 bases in the middle. CDR3 length: 12 residues. CDR1 MNHEY and CDR2 SVGEGT come from the germline V gene.

This clone was recorded a few times. This chain uses TRBV19 with TRBJ1-4; 9 positions agree with TRBD1. Germline values: CDR1 LNHDA, CDR2 SQIVND (reference sequence). J gave up 8 bases and V 6 bases, and 4 bases lay outside the gene matches. This CDR3 spans 13 amino acids. The CDR3 loop reads CASRGQGPEKLFF. As DNA, the CDR3 is TGTGCCAGTAGGGGACAGGGACCCGAAAAACTGTTTTTT.

The chain recombines TRBV3-1 (or the pseudogene TRBV3-2) with TRBJ1-1, with D possibly TRBD1 on 5 matching bases. The V and J ends lost 4 bases and 10 bases respectively, with 16 bases between them. The CDR3 loop spans 13 amino acids. Germline V gives CDR1 LGHDT, CDR2 YNNKEL (reference sequence). The CDR3 sequence is CASSPSRQGRAFF. The DNA for the CDR3 is TGTGCCAGCAGCCCCTCACGCCAGGGAAGAGCTTTCTTT.

The genes are TRBV2 and TRBJ1-2, with D maybe TRBD1 (6 bases). V was cut by 6 bases and J by 6 bases, with 17 bases left in between. Germline lookup yields CDR1 SNHLY and CDR2 FYNNEI. The CDR3 covers 14 residues. Here the CDR3 DNA reads TGTGCCAGCAGCGTTACAGGGCTAGCAGATGGCTACACCTTC. This sequence encodes CASSVTGLADGYTF.

This clone was observed a single time. This rearrangement joins TRBV2 to TRBJ1-5; 9 nucleotides agree with TRBD1. J lost 5 bases, V lost 8 bases, and 7 bases had no gene match. Germline lookup yields CDR1 SNHLY and CDR2 FYNNEI. The CDR3 loop spans 14 amino acids. In nucleotides, the CDR3 is TGTGCCAGCGGGATGGGACAGGGCCATCAGCCCCAGCATTTT. Translating gives CASGMGQGHQPQHF.

J is TRBJ1-3 and V is TRBV14, with D perhaps matching TRBD1 (5 bases). The CDR3 is 14 residues long. CDR1 is SGHDN, CDR2 FVKESK, per germline. Trimming took 2 bases from V and 4 from J, leaving 9 bases between them. The CDR3 DNA reads as TGTGCCAGCAGCCAAACCCACAGGGGAAACACCATATATTTT. Residues: CASSQTHRGNTIYF. Supplemented by reference TRBV14 and TRBJ1-3, the full variable domain reads EAGVTQFPSHSVIEKGQTVTLRCDPISGHDNLYWYRRVMGKEIKFLLHFVKESKQDESGMPNNRFLAERTGGTYSTLKVQPAELEDSGVYFCASSQTHRGNTIYFGEGSWLTVV.

The chain links TRBV7-9 to TRBJ2-1; 7 bases line up with TRBD2. After removal of 5 bases from V and 4 bases from J, the junction contained 5 bases not matched to a gene. This CDR3 has 14 residues. Per the germline V gene, CDR1 is SEHNR and CDR2 is FQNEAQ (reference sequence). The CDR3 reads CASSPPGGYNEQFF. As DNA, the CDR3 is TGTGCCAGCAGCCCCCCGGGGGGATACAATGAGCAGTTCTTC.

The V gene is TRBV6-2 or TRBV6-3, the J gene TRBJ2-5; D is possibly TRBD1 (6 bases). Germline CDR1 MNHEY, CDR2 SVGEGT. V shed 3 bases and J shed 2 bases, with 19 bases lying between them. This CDR3 comprises 17 residues. The CDR3 nucleotides are TGTGCCAGCAGTTATTTAGGGACACTGGCGGCGCAAGAGACCCAGTACTTC. Residues: CASSYLGTLAAQETQYF.

The V call is TRBV7-8, the J call TRBJ2-5; TRBD1 aligns across 8 bases. Germline lookup yields CDR1 SGHVS and CDR2 FQNEAQ. Unmatched junction bases numbered 7, after V lost 3 bases and J lost 4 bases. There are 15 residues in the CDR3. CDR3 sequence (DNA): TGTGCCAGCAGCTTCTGGGCAGGGGGCGGAGAGACCCAGTACTTC. This encodes CASSFWAGGGETQYF.

This chain joins TRBV3-1 (or the pseudogene TRBV3-2) and TRBJ1-1; no reliable D call. V was trimmed by 0 bases and J by 4 bases, leaving 18 bases between them. This CDR3 comprises 17 residues. Germline CDR1 is LGHDT and CDR2 is YNNKEL (reference sequence). This CDR3 is CASSQDLGSGSGTEAFF. The CDR3 DNA is TGTGCCAGCAGCCAAGATTTAGGGAGTGGGTCGGGCACTGAAGCTTTCTTT.

The chain joins TRBV6-2 or TRBV6-3 to TRBJ2-7; a possible D gene is TRBD2 (6 bases). The germline V gene encodes CDR1 MNHEY and CDR2 SVGEGT. V was cut by 4 bases and J by 5 bases, with 18 bases left in between. The CDR3 is 15 residues long. The CDR3 protein is CASSSNRDWSNEQYF. The CDR3 nucleotides are TGTGCCAGCAGTTCAAACCGGGACTGGTCTAACGAGCAGTACTTC.

J is TRBJ2-3 and V is TRBV7-3; 7 nucleotides match TRBD1. V trimming: 7 bases; J trimming: 2 bases; junction bases outside the gene matches: 6. The CDR3 length is 14 residues. From germline, CDR1 is SGHTA and CDR2 FQGTGA. The chain's CDR3 is CASNTGQVTDTQYF. The CDR3 bases are TGTGCCAGCAACACCGGACAGGTCACAGATACGCAGTATTTT.

V gene TRBV10-3 combines with J gene TRBJ2-5; 8 nucleotides match TRBD2. Germline CDR1 reads ENHRY; CDR2 reads SYGVKD. With 3 bases clipped from V and 5 bases from J, the junction kept 5 bases outside the gene matches. This CDR3 is built from 14 residues. The chain's CDR3 is CAISDGTSRETQYF. CDR3 DNA sequence: TGTGCCATCAGTGACGGGACTAGTAGGGAGACCCAGTACTTC.

This chain joins TRBV29-1 and TRBJ2-1; 12 bases are shared with TRBD2. The CDR3 contains 15 residues. CDR1 is SQVTM and CDR2 is ANQGSEA in the germline V gene. Losses at the gene ends were 5 bases for V and 2 bases for J; bases not matched to a gene: 4. CDR3 bases: TGCAGCGTTTCACTAGCGGGAGGCCCCTACAATGAGCAGTTCTTC. Translated, it gives CSVSLAGGPYNEQFF.

This clone was detected only a few times. The chain joins TRBV11-2 to TRBJ1-2; the match to TRBD1 covers 7 bases. The V gene end was trimmed by 5 bases and the J gene end by 0 bases; junction bases not matched to a gene: 9. The CDR3 length is 16 residues. Germline V gene sequence: CDR1 SGHAT, CDR2 FQNNGV. CDR3 in DNA: TGTGCCAGCAGCACGACACGGGACAGATCTAACTATGGCTACACCTTC. Translated, it gives CASSTTRDRSNYGYTF.

The genes are TRBV5-5 and TRBJ2-3; D uncertain. Trimming stripped 0 bases from V and 2 bases from J, with 7 bases between. CDR3 length equals 14 residues. Germline loops: CDR1 SGHKS, CDR2 YYEKEE (reference sequence). CDR3 loop: CASSLDGSTDTQYF. In DNA, the CDR3 is TGTGCCAGCAGCTTGGACGGTTCCACAGATACGCAGTATTTT.

The CDR3 DNA reads TGCAGCGTTGAGGCGGGAGGGGATGGCTACACCTTC. It encodes CSVEAGGDGYTF. The chain carries TRBV29-1 and TRBJ1-2, with D perhaps matching TRBD1 (5 bases). The germline V gene encodes CDR1 SQVTM and CDR2 ANQGSEA. The CDR3 loop spans 12 amino acids. Trimming took off 3 bases at V and 6 bases at J, with 11 bases between the two ends.